This T cell receptor (beta chain) was identified in a study of shared clonotypes between healthy human individuals. Study-level findings and limits: Clonotype sharing across several donors was observed for around 5.1% of naive CD4 clonotypes. Clonotypes which were not shared had lower generation probabilities than clonotypes that all four donors shared.

The germline gives CDR1 MNHEY, CDR2 SMNVEV (reference sequence). The CDR3 is 15 amino acids. V dropped 2 bases and J dropped 3 bases, with 13 bases sitting between them. Concerning this clone: Its specificity is not known.

TCRdb keeps only in-frame clones here, not all; method: immunoSEQ multiplex PCR. This sample has 1.6 million or so clones, with about 96% found just once. The donors, all of them Caucasian adults, lived in Nashville, Tennessee. What was sequenced was naive CD4+ T cells sorted from blood. Documented subset: CD45RA+ positively selected. The V gene is TRBV27, the J gene TRBJ1-2; possibly TRBD1 for D (6 bases). The receptor's source is a man aged 25 to 45 in good health. The CDR3, as DNA: TGTGCCAGCAGTTTAGGGCGACAGGCTCACTATGGCTACACCTTC. It is translated as CASSLGRQAHYGYTF.